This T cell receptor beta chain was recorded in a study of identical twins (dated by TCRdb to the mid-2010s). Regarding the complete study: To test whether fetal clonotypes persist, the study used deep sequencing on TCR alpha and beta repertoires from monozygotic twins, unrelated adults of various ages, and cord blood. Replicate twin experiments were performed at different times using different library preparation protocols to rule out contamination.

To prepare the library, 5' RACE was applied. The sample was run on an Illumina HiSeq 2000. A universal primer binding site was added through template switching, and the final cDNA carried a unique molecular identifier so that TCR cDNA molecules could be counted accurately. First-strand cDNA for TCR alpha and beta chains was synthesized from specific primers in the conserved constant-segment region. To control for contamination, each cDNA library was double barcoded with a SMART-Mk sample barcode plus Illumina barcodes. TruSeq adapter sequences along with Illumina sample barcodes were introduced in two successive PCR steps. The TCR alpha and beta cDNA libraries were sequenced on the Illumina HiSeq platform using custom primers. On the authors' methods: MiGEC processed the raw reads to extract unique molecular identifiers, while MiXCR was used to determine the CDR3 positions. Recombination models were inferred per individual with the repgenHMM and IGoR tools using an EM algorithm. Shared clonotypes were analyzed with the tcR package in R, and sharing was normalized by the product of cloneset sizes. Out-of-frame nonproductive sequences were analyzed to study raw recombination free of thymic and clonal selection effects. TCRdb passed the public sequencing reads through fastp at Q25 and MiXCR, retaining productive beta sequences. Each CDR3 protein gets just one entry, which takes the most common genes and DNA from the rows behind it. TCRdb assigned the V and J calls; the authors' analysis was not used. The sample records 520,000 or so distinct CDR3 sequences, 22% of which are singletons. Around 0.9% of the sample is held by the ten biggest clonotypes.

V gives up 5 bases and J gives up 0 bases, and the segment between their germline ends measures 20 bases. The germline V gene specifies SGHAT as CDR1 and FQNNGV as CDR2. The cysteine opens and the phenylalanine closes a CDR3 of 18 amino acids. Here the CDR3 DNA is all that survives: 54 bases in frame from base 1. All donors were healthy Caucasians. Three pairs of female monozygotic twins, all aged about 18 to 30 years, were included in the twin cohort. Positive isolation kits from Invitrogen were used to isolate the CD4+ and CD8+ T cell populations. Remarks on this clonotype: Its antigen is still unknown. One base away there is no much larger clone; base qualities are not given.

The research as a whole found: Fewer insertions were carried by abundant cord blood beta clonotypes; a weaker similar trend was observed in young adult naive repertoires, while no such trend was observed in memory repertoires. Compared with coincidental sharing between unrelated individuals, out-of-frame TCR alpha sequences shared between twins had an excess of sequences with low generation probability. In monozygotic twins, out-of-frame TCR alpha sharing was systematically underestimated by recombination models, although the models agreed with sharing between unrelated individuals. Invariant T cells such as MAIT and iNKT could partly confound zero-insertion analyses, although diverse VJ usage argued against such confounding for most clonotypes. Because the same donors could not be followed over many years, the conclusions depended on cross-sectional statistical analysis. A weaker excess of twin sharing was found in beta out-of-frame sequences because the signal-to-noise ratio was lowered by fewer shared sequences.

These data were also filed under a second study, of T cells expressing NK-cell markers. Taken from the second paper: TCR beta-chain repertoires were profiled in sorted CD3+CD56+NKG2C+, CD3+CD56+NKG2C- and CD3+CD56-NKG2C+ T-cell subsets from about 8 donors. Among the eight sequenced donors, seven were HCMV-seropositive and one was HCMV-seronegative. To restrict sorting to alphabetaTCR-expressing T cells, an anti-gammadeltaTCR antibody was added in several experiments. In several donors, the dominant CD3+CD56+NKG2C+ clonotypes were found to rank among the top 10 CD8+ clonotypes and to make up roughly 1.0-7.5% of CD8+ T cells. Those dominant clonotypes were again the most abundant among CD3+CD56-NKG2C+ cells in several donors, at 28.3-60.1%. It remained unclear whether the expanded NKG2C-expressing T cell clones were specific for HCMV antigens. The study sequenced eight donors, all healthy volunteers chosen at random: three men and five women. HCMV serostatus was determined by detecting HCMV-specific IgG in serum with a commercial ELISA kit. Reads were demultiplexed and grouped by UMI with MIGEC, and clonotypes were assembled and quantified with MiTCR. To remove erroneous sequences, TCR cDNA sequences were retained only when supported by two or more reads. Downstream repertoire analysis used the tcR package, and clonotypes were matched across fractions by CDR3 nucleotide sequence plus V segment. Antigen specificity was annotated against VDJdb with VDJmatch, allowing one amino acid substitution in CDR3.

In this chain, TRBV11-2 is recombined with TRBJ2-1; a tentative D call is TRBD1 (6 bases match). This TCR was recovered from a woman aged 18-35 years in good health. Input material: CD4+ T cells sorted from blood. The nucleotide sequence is TGTGCCAGCAGCCTGATCGGGACAAGGTACAGCTCCTACAATGAGCAGTTCTTC. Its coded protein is CASSLIGTRYSSYNEQFF.